Following are 26 T cell receptor beta chains from one sample sequenced in a study of blood T cell repertoires in COVID-19. Profiled with immunoSEQ multiplex PCR; TCRdb holds only in-frame clones, not every one. This sample has 220,000 or so clones, with more than 65% found just once. Sequencing used peripheral blood. These TCRs come from a woman aged 25 to 39 who had recovered from COVID-19.

This clone was counted between two and nine times. The chain joins TRBV3-1 (or the pseudogene TRBV3-2) to TRBJ2-7, with D possibly matching TRBD1 (5 bases). Trimming took 0 bases from V and 3 from J, leaving 9 bases between them. This CDR3 comprises 14 residues. The V gene's germline CDR1 is LGHDT and CDR2 YNNKEL (reference sequence). CDR3 loop: CASSQEGQGYEQYF. The DNA for the CDR3 is TGTGCCAGCAGCCAAGAAGGGCAGGGCTACGAGCAGTACTTC.

The V gene is TRBV11-2, the J gene TRBJ1-4; D remains ambiguous. The V end lost 7 bases, the J end lost 4 bases, and 16 bases lay between the germline ends. This CDR3 is built from 15 residues. From germline, CDR1 is SGHAT and CDR2 FQNNGV. In DNA form, the CDR3 reads TGTGCCAGCAACATAGCGGGTTCCTTTAATGAAAAACTGTTTTTT. Protein: CASNIAGSFNEKLFF. The full variable domain, rest sourced from reference TRBV11-2 and TRBJ1-4, is EAGVAQSPRYKIIEKRQSVAFWCNPISGHATLYWYQQILGQGPKLLIQFQNNGVVDDSQLPKDRFSAERLKGVDSTLKIQPAKLEDSAVYLCASNIAGSFNEKLFFGSGTQLSVL.

This clone was counted a single time. CDR3 in amino acids: CASTPGWGSFSSYNEQFF. For the CDR3, the DNA is TGTGCCAGTACCCCTGGTTGGGGCAGCTTTAGCTCCTACAATGAGCAGTTCTTC. The chain couples TRBV19 to TRBJ2-1; D is perhaps TRBD1 (5 bases). This CDR3 is built from 18 residues. V was trimmed by 7 bases and J by 0 bases, leaving 22 bases between them. Germline-derived CDR1 and CDR2 are LNHDA and SQIVND (reference sequence).

The table lists this clone with a few counts. The chain's CDR3 is CASSFTSGSLTDTQYF. CDR3 DNA sequence: TGTGCCAGCAGCTTTACTAGCGGGAGCCTCACAGATACGCAGTATTTT. This rearrangement joins TRBV11-2 to TRBJ2-3; TRBD2 agrees at 11 bases. The V and J ends lost 3 bases and 2 bases, in that order; junction bases with no gene match: 4. The CDR3 extends over 16 amino acids. Per the germline V gene, CDR1 is SGHAT and CDR2 is FQNNGV.

The gene calls are TRBV7-3 and TRBJ2-3; 10 bases are shared with TRBD2. The length of the CDR3 is 15 residues. Germline loops: CDR1 SGHTA, CDR2 FQGTGA. V lost 5 bases and J lost 1; bases outside the gene matches: 3. CDR3 loop: CASSLLAGRTDTQYF. DNA of the CDR3: TGTGCCAGCAGCCTACTAGCGGGACGCACAGATACGCAGTATTTT.

This clone was observed once. The chain combines TRBV29-1 with TRBJ2-7; weak D call: TRBD2 (5 bases). The V gene lost 6 bases and the J gene lost 5 bases, with 14 bases spanning the gap. Germline V gives CDR1 SQVTM, CDR2 ANQGSEA. The CDR3 covers 12 residues. CDR3 nucleotide sequence: TGCAGCGTCATTCCGAGGGATCACGAGCAGTACTTC. Its translation is CSVIPRDHEQYF.

The gene calls are TRBV6-6 and TRBJ2-3; D not resolved. The length of the CDR3 is 13 residues. From germline, CDR1 is MNHNY and CDR2 SVGAGI (reference sequence). V gave up 1 base and J gave up 4 bases, with 6 bases separating them. The CDR3 sequence is CASSYLEADTQYF. CDR3 DNA: TGTGCCAGCAGTTACTTAGAAGCAGATACGCAGTATTTT.

This clone was seen only a few times. The chain recombines TRBV11-2 with TRBJ2-3; possibly TRBD1 for D (6 bases). Trimming took 5 bases from V and 0 from J, leaving 15 bases between them. The CDR3 contains 16 residues. Germline loops: CDR1 SGHAT, CDR2 FQNNGV. CDR3 loop: CASSTIRGRSTDTQYF. The CDR3 region has the DNA TGTGCCAGCAGCACCATCAGGGGAAGGAGCACAGATACGCAGTATTTT.

The chain combines TRBV18 with TRBJ1-1; D is unresolved. Germline V CDR1 and CDR2: KGHSH, LQKENI. Trimming removed 1 base from V and 3 bases from J, with 9 bases in between. The CDR3 spans 14 residues. CDR3 sequence (DNA): TGTGCCAGCTCACCACGAGTCGAATACACTGAAGCTTTCTTT. It specifies CASSPRVEYTEAFF.

The gene calls are TRBV19 and TRBJ2-1; a weak D match, TRBD2 (6 bases). Trimming took 3 bases from V and 10 from J, leaving 19 bases between them. CDR1 is LNHDA and CDR2 is SQIVND in the germline V gene (reference sequence). The CDR3 is 15 residues long. CDR3 sequence: CASSMTGSILWEQFF. CDR3 DNA: TGTGCCAGTAGTATGACCGGGAGTATCCTTTGGGAGCAGTTCTTC.

The chain joins TRBV19 to TRBJ1-4; 9 bases match TRBD1. The CDR3 totals 15 residues. In germline, CDR1 is LNHDA, CDR2 SQIVND (reference sequence). The V segment lost 4 bases and the J segment 7 bases; nucleotides outside the gene matches: 7. This chain's CDR3 is CASSRTGAGGEKLFF. DNA for the CDR3: TGTGCCAGTAGTAGGACAGGGGCCGGAGGTGAAAAACTGTTTTTT.

The chain employs TRBV28 and TRBJ1-2; 10 bases align to TRBD1. Per germline, CDR1 MDHEN and CDR2 SYDVKM. V was clipped by 8 bases and J by 8 bases; unmatched bases: 8. This CDR3 has 13 residues. The CDR3: CASVRTGGIGYTF. CDR3 nucleotide sequence: TGTGCCAGCGTGCGGACAGGGGGTATCGGCTACACCTTC.

This clone appeared many times. The chain has TRBV5-1 and TRBJ1-6, with 8 bases identical to TRBD1. V lost 0 bases to trimming and J lost 6 bases; unmatched junction nucleotides: 2. The CDR3 extends over 15 amino acids. The germline V gene encodes CDR1 SGHRS and CDR2 YFSETQ. The CDR3 nucleotides are TGCGCCAGCAGCTTGGGGACAGGGATTAATTCACCCCTCCACTTT. This gives the protein CASSLGTGINSPLHF.

J is TRBJ2-3 and V is TRBV12-1; TRBD2 reflects the table's D call only, with no check against the DNA. TRBV12-1 is a listed pseudogene. This CDR3 comprises 18 residues. The CDR3 DNA follows: TGTGCCAGCAGCCTCACTAGCGGGAGAGGGGCATGCACAGATACGCAGTATTTT. Translated: CASSLTSGRGACTDTQYF.

The chain links TRBV30 to TRBJ2-7, with TRBD2 matching over 13 bases. Germline loops: CDR1 GTSNPN, CDR2 SVGIG (reference sequence). Trimming cost V 7 bases and J 4 bases; bases outside gene matches: 4. This CDR3 is 13 amino acids long. For the CDR3, the DNA is TGTGCCTCAACTAGCGGGAGGGGGTACGAGCAGTACTTC. Translation: CASTSGRGYEQYF.

This chain links TRBV10-2 with TRBJ2-1, with TRBD1 matching over 7 bases. The CDR3 extends over 14 amino acids. V lost 4 bases to trimming and J lost 7 bases; unmatched junction nucleotides: 7. From germline, CDR1 is WSHSY and CDR2 SAAADI. The DNA for the CDR3 is TGCGCCAGCAGTGCCGGGACAGTAGAAAATGAGCAGTTCTTC. As protein: CASSAGTVENEQFF.

This rearrangement joins TRBV9 to TRBJ2-2; tentative D call: TRBD1 (5 bases). The germline gives CDR1 SGDLS, CDR2 YYNGEE. The CDR3 runs to 15 residues. V was pared by 2 bases and J by 3 bases, with 11 bases between. In DNA, the CDR3 is TGTGCCAGCAGCGTCCAGGGCCTAGACACCGGGGAGCTGTTTTTT. It specifies CASSVQGLDTGELFF.

The genes are TRBV11-2 and TRBJ2-7, with 9 nucleotides matching TRBD1. Unmatched junction bases numbered 5, after V lost 3 bases and J lost 5 bases. The CDR3 length is 14 residues. The germline CDR1 and CDR2 sequences are SGHAT and FQNNGV. Written as DNA, the CDR3 is TGTGCCAGCAGCTTGGTGGGACAGGGCCACGAGCAGTACTTC. This gives the protein CASSLVGQGHEQYF.

J is TRBJ1-1 and V is TRBV27; no reliable D call. CDR3 length equals 14 residues. Trimming cost V 3 bases and J 5 bases, with 13 bases left between them. Germline CDR1 is MNHEY and CDR2 is SMNVEV (reference sequence). In nucleotides, the CDR3 is TGTGCCAGCAGTTTTAGGATCGGGAAGACTGAAGCTTTCTTT. Residues: CASSFRIGKTEAFF.

This chain uses TRBV7-2 with TRBJ2-5, with D possibly being TRBD2 (5 bases). The germline V and J ends were trimmed by 5 bases and 2 bases, with 9 bases remaining between them. The CDR3 sequence is 13 residues long. Germline V gene sequence: CDR1 SGHTA, CDR2 FQGNSA. CDR3 coding DNA: TGTGCCAGCAGCCGAGGGTGGCAAGAGACCCAGTACTTC. Protein: CASSRGWQETQYF.

The rearrangement links TRBV14 to TRBJ1-1; D gene unclear. This CDR3 is built from 15 residues. Deletions cut 0 bases from V and 1 base from J, with 9 bases between. Germline CDR1 SGHDN, CDR2 FVKESK. The CDR3 DNA sequence: TGTGCCAGCAGCCAAGAACGACACCAGAACACTGAAGCTTTCTTT. Protein product: CASSQERHQNTEAFF. Together with reference TRBV14 and TRBJ1-1, the CDR3 gives the full variable domain: EAGVTQFPSHSVIEKGQTVTLRCDPISGHDNLYWYRRVMGKEIKFLLHFVKESKQDESGMPNNRFLAERTGGTYSTLKVQPAELEDSGVYFCASSQERHQNTEAFFGQGTRLTVV.

This clone was detected only a few times. The V gene is TRBV28, the J gene TRBJ1-4, with D possibly TRBD1 on 5 matching bases. CDR3 size: 17 residues. Germline assignment: CDR1 MDHEN and CDR2 SYDVKM. Trimming removed 2 bases at V and 3 bases at J, with 16 bases between. The CDR3 loop reads CASSLKSGGRANEKLFF. The CDR3 DNA sequence: TGTGCCAGCAGTTTAAAGTCGGGGGGAAGGGCTAATGAAAAACTGTTTTTT.

CDR3 in amino acids: CAIRGTGSNQPQHF. DNA of the CDR3: TGTGCCATCAGGGGGACAGGTAGCAATCAGCCCCAGCATTTT. This chain connects TRBV10-3 to TRBJ1-5, with 8 bases aligning to TRBD1. Trimming removed 6 bases from V and 0 bases from J; junction bases left unmatched: 1. The germline V gene has CDR1 ENHRY and CDR2 SYGVKD. The CDR3 consists of 14 residues.

The chain joins TRBV13 to TRBJ1-1; the match to TRBD1 covers 8 bases. Germline-derived CDR1 and CDR2 are PRHDT and FYEKMQ (reference sequence). After removal of 5 bases from V and 6 bases from J, the junction contained 14 bases not matched to a gene. The CDR3 length is 16 residues. The CDR3 nucleotides are TGTGCCAGCAGCGCCCACACAGGGGGGATTTACCCTGAAGCTTTCTTT. Amino acid sequence: CASSAHTGGIYPEAFF.

This chain connects TRBV10-3 to TRBJ1-1, with TRBD1 as a possible D gene (6 bases). The CDR3 loop spans 14 amino acids. Germline V gives CDR1 ENHRY, CDR2 SYGVKD. Trimming took off 4 bases at V and 2 bases at J, with 11 bases between the two ends. The CDR3 DNA is TGTGCCATCAGTGTCCAGGGGTTAAACACTGAAGCTTTCTTT. Its translation is CAISVQGLNTEAFF.

This chain links TRBV6-4 with TRBJ2-1; 11 nucleotides agree with TRBD2. This CDR3 spans 15 amino acids. CDR1 and CDR2 (germline): MRHNA, SNTAGT. J was trimmed by 4 bases and V by 4 bases; bases with no gene match: 3. The CDR3 protein is CASSATSGSYNEQFF. CDR3 bases: TGTGCCAGCAGTGCTACTAGCGGGAGTTACAATGAGCAGTTCTTC.